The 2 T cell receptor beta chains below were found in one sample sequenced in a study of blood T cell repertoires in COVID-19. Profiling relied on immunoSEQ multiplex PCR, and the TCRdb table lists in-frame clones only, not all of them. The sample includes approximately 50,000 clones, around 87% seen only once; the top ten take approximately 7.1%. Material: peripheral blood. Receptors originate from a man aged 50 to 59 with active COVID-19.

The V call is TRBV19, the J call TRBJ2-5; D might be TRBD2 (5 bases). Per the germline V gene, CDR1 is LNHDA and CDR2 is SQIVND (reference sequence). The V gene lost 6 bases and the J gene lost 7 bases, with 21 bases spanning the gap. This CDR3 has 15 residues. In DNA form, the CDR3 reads TGTGCCAGTAGGCGGGCCGAGGGATCCGATGCGACCCAGTACTTC. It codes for CASRRAEGSDATQYF.

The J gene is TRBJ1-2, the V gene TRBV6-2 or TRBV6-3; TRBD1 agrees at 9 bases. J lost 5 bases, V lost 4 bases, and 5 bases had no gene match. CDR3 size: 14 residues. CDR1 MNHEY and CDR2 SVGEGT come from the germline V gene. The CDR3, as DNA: TGTGCCAGCAGTTCAACAGGGGGCGGATATGGCTACACCTTC. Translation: CASSSTGGGYGYTF.